These 25 T cell receptor beta chains were all obtained from the same sample, sequenced in a study of T-cell reconstitution after alpha-beta-depleted transplantation in children. Researchers prepared the TCRbeta library using unique molecular identifiers, the study reports. TCRdb analysed the PCR reads with MiXCR anew, one entry per CDR3 protein. Among about 350,000 distinct CDR3 sequences listed, 16% were seen once. Sequenced here: PBMCs, mostly from graft donor cells, sampled 360 days after TCRalphabeta/CD19-depleted stem cell transplant. The source of these receptors is a male patient under 10 years old who had a stem cell transplant for acute lymphoblastic leukemia, so the T cells may come from the graft donor.

Many counts were recorded for this clonotype. V is TRBV7-9 and J is TRBJ1-3; 8 bases map to TRBD1. This CDR3 region has 13 residues. Germline CDR1 SEHNR, CDR2 FQNEAQ (reference sequence). With V trimmed by 5 bases and J by 9 bases, 6 bases remained unmatched. CDR3 loop: CASSTRQGRTIYF. CDR3 bases: TGTGCCAGCAGCACTAGACAGGGGCGCACCATATATTTT. The complete variable domain, with remaining parts taken from reference TRBV7-9 and TRBJ1-3, reads DTGVSQNPRHKITKRGQNVTFRCDPISEHNRLYWYRQTLGQGPEFLTYFQNEAQLEKSRLLSDRFSAERPKGSFSTLEIQRTEQGDSAMYLCASSTRQGRTIYFGEGSWLTVV.

The chain is built from TRBV20-1 and TRBJ1-2; D uncertain. CDR3 length equals 11 residues. V was pared by 0 bases and J by 11 bases, with 10 bases between. The germline V gene has CDR1 DFQATT and CDR2 SNEGSKA (reference sequence). CDR3 sequence (DNA): TGCAGTGCTAGAGAGGTGCCTTCTTACACCTTC. Protein: CSAREVPSYTF.

The chain uses TRBV10-3 and TRBJ1-6; TRBD1 matches 8 bases. Germline CDR1 ENHRY, CDR2 SYGVKD. V trimming: 0 bases; J trimming: 9 bases; junction bases outside the gene matches: 4. This CDR3 has 15 amino acids. The CDR3 nucleotides read TGTGCCATCAGTGAGTCGGACAGGGTGTTTTCACCCCTCCACTTT. It encodes CAISESDRVFSPLHF.

V is TRBV7-3 and J is TRBJ1-1; 9 nucleotides match TRBD1. CDR3 size: 15 residues. J gave up 3 bases and V 5 bases, and 7 bases lay outside the gene matches. In germline, CDR1 is SGHTA, CDR2 FQGTGA. The CDR3 here is CASSIGTGKDTEAFF. In DNA, the CDR3 is TGTGCCAGCAGCATCGGGACAGGGAAGGACACTGAAGCTTTCTTT.

V is TRBV20-1 and J is TRBJ2-5, with D possibly matching TRBD2 (5 bases). V shed 6 bases and J shed 4 bases, with 18 bases lying between them. Germline CDR1 DFQATT, CDR2 SNEGSKA (reference sequence). The CDR3 runs 14 residues. CDR3 loop: CSAPGGGSRETQYF. The DNA for the CDR3 is TGCAGTGCCCCCGGCGGAGGCTCCCGAGAGACCCAGTACTTC.

The chain is built from TRBV27 and TRBJ2-1; 12 bases agree with TRBD2. V shed 6 bases and J 13 bases; nucleotides not matched to a gene: 19. CDR3 length: 17 amino acids. CDR1 is MNHEY, CDR2 SMNVEV, per germline (reference sequence). The CDR3 sequence is CASSPLLAGGLGFVQFF. The CDR3 coding sequence is TGTGCCAGCAGCCCCCTTCTAGCGGGAGGGCTCGGGTTTGTCCAGTTCTTC.

J is TRBJ2-3 and V is TRBV20-1; 8 bases are shared with TRBD1. J gave up 0 bases and V 6 bases, and 8 bases lay outside the gene matches. Germline CDR1 DFQATT, CDR2 SNEGSKA (reference sequence). CDR3 size: 15 residues. In nucleotides, the CDR3 is TGCAGTGCGAGGGACAGGCGAGCTAGCACAGATACGCAGTATTTT. Protein product: CSARDRRASTDTQYF.

The table lists this clonotype with a few counts. CDR3 amino acids: CASSLGNTTEAFF. DNA of the CDR3: TGCGCCAGCAGCTTGGGAAATACCACTGAAGCTTTCTTT. The V gene is TRBV5-1, the J gene TRBJ1-1; D unclear. This CDR3 has 13 residues. The V end was cut by 0 bases, the J end by 4 bases, with 7 bases between. The V gene's germline CDR1 is SGHRS and CDR2 YFSETQ.

This clonotype was seen a few times. The J gene is TRBJ2-1, the V gene TRBV7-2; possible D gene TRBD2, 5 bases. CDR1 and CDR2 (germline): SGHTA, FQGNSA. V gave up 1 base and J gave up 10 bases, with 20 bases separating them. This CDR3 is 16 amino acids long. The CDR3 DNA follows: TGTGCCAGCAGCTTAGGTAGGAGGCATGCCTTTGGGGAGCAGTTCTTC. Amino acid sequence: CASSLGRRHAFGEQFF.

The chain recombines TRBV5-5 with TRBJ2-7; 10 nucleotides agree with TRBD2. The CDR3 runs 16 residues. Germline CDR1 SGHKS, CDR2 YYEKEE (reference sequence). V shed 3 bases and J 4 bases; nucleotides not matched to a gene: 10. CDR3 region: CASSSDPSGSWYEQYF. The CDR3 coding sequence is TGTGCCAGCAGCTCTGATCCTAGCGGGAGTTGGTACGAGCAGTACTTC.

The gene calls are TRBV15 and TRBJ1-2; TRBD1 is a possible D gene (5 bases). Trimming cost V 1 base and J 4 bases, with 13 bases left between them. The germline CDR1 and CDR2 sequences are LNHNV and YYDKDF (reference sequence). The CDR3 has 15 residues. The CDR3 sequence: CATSRGGTLGYGYTF. The CDR3 DNA reads as TGTGCCACCAGCAGAGGGGGCACCTTAGGCTATGGCTACACCTTC.

This clonotype was recorded a few times. J is TRBJ1-1 and V is TRBV10-3, with D perhaps matching TRBD1 (5 bases). This CDR3 contains 13 residues. Trimming stripped 3 bases from V and 8 bases from J, with 13 bases between. CDR1 ENHRY and CDR2 SYGVKD come from the germline V gene. DNA of the CDR3: TGTGCCATCAGTGACCTCGGGGCAGGGGAAGCTTTCTTT. Its protein product is CAISDLGAGEAFF.

This clonotype has just a few counts. V usage is TRBV12-3 or TRBV12-4 and J usage is TRBJ1-5; maybe TRBD1 (6 bases). Trimming removed 3 bases at V and 6 bases at J, with 12 bases between. The CDR3 spans 14 residues. The CDR3 DNA reads TGTGCCAGCAGTTTTACCGGGGGCGGTCAGCCCCAGCATTTT. It codes for CASSFTGGGQPQHF.

This chain links TRBV27 with TRBJ1-2; D ambiguous. The CDR3 is 14 residues long. Germline assignment: CDR1 MNHEY and CDR2 SMNVEV (reference sequence). Between the trimmed V and J ends, which lost 4 bases and 4 bases, there was a span of 13 bases. The CDR3 here is CASSSFQRGYGYTF. The CDR3 DNA sequence: TGTGCCAGCAGTTCCTTCCAGAGAGGCTATGGCTACACCTTC.

There are many counts of this clonotype. The chain links TRBV5-1 to TRBJ2-7; 9 bases align to TRBD2. V lost 0 bases to trimming and J lost 6 bases; unmatched junction nucleotides: 7. This CDR3 is built from 15 residues. CDR1 is SGHRS, CDR2 YFSETQ, per germline. Here the CDR3 reads CASSLARASGIEQYF. The CDR3 region has the DNA TGCGCCAGCAGCTTGGCCAGGGCTAGCGGGATCGAGCAGTACTTC.

Ten or more counts support this clonotype. The CDR3 sequence is CASSFLGGSSNQPQHF. The DNA of the CDR3 is TGTGCCAGCAGTTTTTTAGGGGGATCTAGCAATCAGCCCCAGCATTTT. The V call is TRBV28, the J call TRBJ1-5, with D possibly matching TRBD1 (6 bases). The V end lost 3 bases, the J end lost 0 bases, and 12 bases lay between the germline ends. Germline CDR1 MDHEN, CDR2 SYDVKM. The CDR3 has 16 amino acids.

This clonotype was detected a few times. This chain joins TRBV20-1 and TRBJ2-1; a possible D gene is TRBD2 (5 bases). In germline, CDR1 is DFQATT, CDR2 SNEGSKA (reference sequence). The CDR3 is 12 residues long. V was cut by 6 bases and J by 5 bases, with 11 bases left in between. The CDR3: CSAEGLHNEQFF. The DNA for the CDR3 is TGCAGTGCAGAAGGACTCCACAATGAGCAGTTCTTC.

This chain joins TRBV27 and TRBJ2-1; 7 bases match TRBD2. The CDR3 is made up of 15 amino acids. Germline V CDR1 and CDR2: MNHEY, SMNVEV (reference sequence). Trimming removed 1 base from V and 7 bases from J; junction bases left unmatched: 7. This CDR3 is CASSLFSGMTNEQFF. The CDR3 DNA sequence: TGTGCCAGCAGTTTATTCAGCGGGATGACAAATGAGCAGTTCTTC.

This clonotype came up a few times. The rearrangement uses TRBV9 and TRBJ2-7; tentative D call: TRBD1 (5 bases). Deletions cut 0 bases from V and 3 bases from J, with 13 bases between. This CDR3 contains 15 residues. Germline V gives CDR1 SGDLS, CDR2 YYNGEE. CDR3 DNA sequence: TGTGCCAGCAGCGTAGGGGGCGGACAACTCTACGAGCAGTACTTC. This gives the protein CASSVGGGQLYEQYF.

The chain links TRBV6-2 or TRBV6-3 to TRBJ2-5; 9 bases are a match to TRBD1. J gave up 0 bases and V 6 bases, and 14 bases lay outside the gene matches. The CDR3 spans 18 residues. Germline V CDR1 and CDR2: MNHEY, SVGEGT. The CDR3 loop reads CASRLGTGLGVYQETQYF. The CDR3 nucleotides read TGTGCCAGCAGATTAGGGACAGGGCTTGGAGTGTACCAAGAGACCCAGTACTTC.

There are a few counts of this clonotype. The chain recombines TRBV27 with TRBJ2-7, with D possibly matching TRBD1 (6 bases). There are 15 residues in the CDR3. Germline loops: CDR1 MNHEY, CDR2 SMNVEV (reference sequence). V lost 6 bases, J lost 7 bases, and 22 bases lay in between. This chain's CDR3 is CASRDTGYLLGEQYF. As DNA, the CDR3 is TGTGCCAGCAGGGATACAGGGTACCTCCTAGGGGAGCAGTACTTC.

The rearrangement joins TRBV12-3 or TRBV12-4 to TRBJ2-4; the D is unclear. The CDR3 is 13 amino acids. Trimming shortened V by 1 base and J by 7 bases, and 8 bases separated the two germline ends. The chain's CDR3 is CASSLGLGNIQYF. The CDR3 DNA reads TGTGCCAGCAGTTTAGGCCTAGGGAACATTCAGTACTTC.

This clonotype was detected a few times. V gene TRBV7-9 combines with J gene TRBJ2-7; 13 bases are a match to TRBD2. V trimming: 4 bases; J trimming: 2 bases; junction bases outside the gene matches: 5. The CDR3 contains 16 residues. Germline V gene sequence: CDR1 SEHNR, CDR2 FQNEAQ (reference sequence). CDR3 DNA sequence: TGTGCCAGCAGCTCCGAGACTAGCGGGAGGACCTACGAGCAGTACTTC. The encoded protein is CASSSETSGRTYEQYF.

CDR3 bases: TGTGCCAGCAGTCAAGGGGGGGGGCAGTTCTTC. Its translation: CASSQGGGQFF. The rearrangement uses TRBV6-2 or TRBV6-3 and TRBJ2-1; perhaps TRBD2 as D (7 bases). Germline values: CDR1 MNHEY, CDR2 SVGEGT. V was cut by 5 bases and J by 12 bases, with 11 bases left in between. The CDR3 loop spans 11 amino acids.

The chain recombines TRBV10-3 with TRBJ2-1; D not certain. Per germline, CDR1 ENHRY and CDR2 SYGVKD. The CDR3 runs 12 residues. V lost 6 bases, J lost 6 bases, and 9 bases lay in between. Here the CDR3 DNA reads TGTGCCATCAGACAACCCGGCAATGAGCAGTTCTTC. Amino acid sequence: CAIRQPGNEQFF.